This T cell receptor beta chain was captured in a study of human T cells and chemical hapten exposure. Study details: A roughly 2 cm by roughly 2 cm inner upper arm patch received 2% DPC for sensitization. Patients received weekly diphenylcyclopropenone doses to the scalp throughout the approximately 24-week study. Study-level points and caveats: Given that the donors had alopecia, their immune response may differ from that seen in healthy people. The number of TCRs above 1 in 1000 frequency did not change after DPC sensitization.

Time point described: patch test 3, about 24 weeks after DPC sensitization. The treatment denotes: therapeutic diphenylcyclopropenone sensitization with weekly scalp DPC. This clonotype showed up just a few times. Its antigen is not identified. From the RACE reads, TCRdb called clonotypes with MiXCR, one entry per CDR3 protein. The data show approximately 71,000 distinct CDR3 sequences, around 10% seen once. CDR1 is MDHEN and CDR2 is SYDVKM in the germline V gene. V gave up 5 bases and J gave up 9 bases; unmatched junction bases: 12. The CDR3 contains 15 residues. The chain carries TRBV28 and TRBJ2-3, with TRBD1 identical over 9 bases. This TCR came from a woman aged 50 to 60 with alopecia areata. Some clones in this sample may be carry-over from other donors' samples. The sequencing used whole blood, collected in connection with sensitization to the hapten diphenylcyclopropenone (DPC). The CDR3 sequence is CASSQPGTGMGTQYF. CDR3 sequence (DNA): TGTGCCAGCAGTCAACCCGGGACAGGGATGGGAACGCAGTATTTT.